Given below is one TCR beta chain in context. In the original processing: Amplifying reference gene primers gave estimates of nucleated cell counts. Profiled with immunoSEQ multiplex PCR; TCRdb holds only in-frame clones, not every one. V, J and clone size are those of that table, while D and trimming were read from the DNA. This sample carries about 310,000 clones, around 87% of them seen once, and the ten largest clones take 1%. CDR1 is SNHLY and CDR2 is FYNNEI in the germline V gene. The ends lost 11 bases at V and 7 bases at J; junction bases unmatched: 8. CDR3 length equals 12 residues. These data are taken from a study of blood T cell repertoires in COVID-19. Study as a whole: Some COVID-19 samples were acute and others convalescent; all came from the United States, Italy and Spain. PBMCs, B-cell-depleted T cells, or T cells were the source of the cDNA or gDNA that made up the material.

The TCR was taken from a man aged 50-60 years with active or convalescent COVID-19. The V and J genes are TRBV2 and TRBJ1-2, with 9 bases matching TRBD1. Sequenced input: peripheral blood. The CDR3: CAGRDRAPGYTF. The CDR3 coding sequence is TGTGCCGGCCGGGACAGGGCGCCTGGCTACACCTTC.